The next 2 T cell receptor beta chains were all read from a single sample in a study of vaccination and CD4 T cells after COVID-19 (dated by TCRdb to the early 2020s). Sample treatment or condition, as interpreted from the label and publication: approximately nine-day PBMC culture with coronavirus spike peptide pools or control peptides (ViraFEST assay). The receptor library was made with PCR. These reads were obtained on an Illumina iSeq 100. DNA from cultured CD4+ T cells underwent TCR sequencing with the Oncomine TCR Beta short-read assay at the Johns Hopkins FTIC core. The public reads were reprocessed in TCRdb via fastp at Q25 and MiXCR, keeping in-frame beta chains. When rows share a CDR3 protein, they turn into one entry using the most common DNA and genes. This sample comprises more than 6,000 distinct CDR3 sequences, around two thirds of them detected only once. The ten largest clonotypes hold around 45% of the sample.

Their specific antigens are unknown. The sequenced sample consisted of CD4+ T cells from blood, cultured in vitro. These receptors all come from a human donor who had recovered from COVID-19.

CDR3 nucleotide sequence: TGTGCCAGCAGTGAAGGGGGGGATAACTATGGCTACACCTTC. It specifies CASSEGGDNYGYTF. The genes are TRBV6-1 and TRBJ1-2, with D maybe TRBD1 (5 bases). The CDR3 is 14 residues long. The germline V gene has CDR1 MNHNS and CDR2 SASEGT. The V end lost 1 base, the J end lost 1 base, and 7 bases lay between the germline ends.

This clonotype was counted only a few times. The V and J genes are TRBV20-1 and TRBJ1-2; TRBD1 might be the D (5 bases). Germline values: CDR1 DFQATT, CDR2 SNEGSKA (reference sequence). V was cut by 0 bases and J by 4 bases, with 12 bases left in between. CDR3 length: 14 amino acids. CDR3 nucleotides: TGCAGTGCTAGAGATCCCGAGGGGACCTATGGCTACACCTTC. It yields the protein CSARDPEGTYGYTF.